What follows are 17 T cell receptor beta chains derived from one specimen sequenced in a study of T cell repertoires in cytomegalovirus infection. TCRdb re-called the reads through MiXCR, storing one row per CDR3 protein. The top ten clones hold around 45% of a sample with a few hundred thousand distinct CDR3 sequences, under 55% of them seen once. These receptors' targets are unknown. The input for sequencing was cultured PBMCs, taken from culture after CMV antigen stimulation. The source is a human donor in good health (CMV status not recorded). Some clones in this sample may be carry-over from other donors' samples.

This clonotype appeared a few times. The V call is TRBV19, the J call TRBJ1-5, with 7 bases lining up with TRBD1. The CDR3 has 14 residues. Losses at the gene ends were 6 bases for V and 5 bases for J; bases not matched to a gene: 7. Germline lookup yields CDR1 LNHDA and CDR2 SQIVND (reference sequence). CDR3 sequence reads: CASRPDREYQPQHF. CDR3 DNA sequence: TGTGCCAGTAGGCCTGACAGGGAGTATCAGCCCCAGCATTTT.

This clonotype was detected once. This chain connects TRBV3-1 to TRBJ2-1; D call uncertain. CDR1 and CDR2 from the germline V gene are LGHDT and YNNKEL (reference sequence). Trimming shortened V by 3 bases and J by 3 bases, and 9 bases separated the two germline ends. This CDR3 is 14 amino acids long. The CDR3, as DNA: TGTGCCAGCAGCCATGTTGGGTTCTACAATGAGCAGTTCTTC. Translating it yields CASSHVGFYNEQFF.

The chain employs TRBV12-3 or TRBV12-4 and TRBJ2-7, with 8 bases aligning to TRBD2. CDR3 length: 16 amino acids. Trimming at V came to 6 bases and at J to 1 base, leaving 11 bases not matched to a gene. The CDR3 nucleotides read TGTGCCAGCAGCAATGGTGGCGGGGGGAGTTCCTACGAGCAGTACTTC. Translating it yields CASSNGGGGSSYEQYF.

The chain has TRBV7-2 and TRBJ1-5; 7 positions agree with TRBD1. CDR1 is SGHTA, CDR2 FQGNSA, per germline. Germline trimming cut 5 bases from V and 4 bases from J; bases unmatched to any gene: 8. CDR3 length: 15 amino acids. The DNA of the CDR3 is TGTGCCAGCAGCGCCCGGGACAGCCCAAATCAGCCCCAGCATTTT. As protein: CASSARDSPNQPQHF.

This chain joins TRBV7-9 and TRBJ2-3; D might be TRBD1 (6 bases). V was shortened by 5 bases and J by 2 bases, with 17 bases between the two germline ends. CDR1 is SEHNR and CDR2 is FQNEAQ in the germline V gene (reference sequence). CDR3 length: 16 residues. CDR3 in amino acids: CASSPEWGQVTDTQYF. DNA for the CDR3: TGTGCCAGCAGCCCAGAGTGGGGGCAGGTCACAGATACGCAGTATTTT.

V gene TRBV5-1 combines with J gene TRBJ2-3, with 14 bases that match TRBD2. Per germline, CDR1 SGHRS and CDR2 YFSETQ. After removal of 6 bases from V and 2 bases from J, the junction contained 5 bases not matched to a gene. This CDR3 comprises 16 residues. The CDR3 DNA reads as TGCGCCAGCACGAGACTAGCGGGAGGGAACACAGATACGCAGTATTTT. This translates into CASTRLAGGNTDTQYF.

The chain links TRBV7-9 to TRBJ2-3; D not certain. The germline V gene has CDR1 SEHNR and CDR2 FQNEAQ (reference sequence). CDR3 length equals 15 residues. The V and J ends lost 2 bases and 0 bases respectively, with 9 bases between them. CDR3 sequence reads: CASSLPPGSTDTQYF. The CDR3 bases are TGTGCCAGCAGCTTACCCCCGGGTAGCACAGATACGCAGTATTTT.

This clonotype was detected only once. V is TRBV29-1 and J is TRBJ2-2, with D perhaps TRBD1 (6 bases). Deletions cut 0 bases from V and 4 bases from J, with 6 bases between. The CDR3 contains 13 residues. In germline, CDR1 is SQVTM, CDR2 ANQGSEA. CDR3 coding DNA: TGCAGCGTTGAAGAAGGGGGCACCGGGGAGCTGTTTTTT. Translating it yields CSVEEGGTGELFF.

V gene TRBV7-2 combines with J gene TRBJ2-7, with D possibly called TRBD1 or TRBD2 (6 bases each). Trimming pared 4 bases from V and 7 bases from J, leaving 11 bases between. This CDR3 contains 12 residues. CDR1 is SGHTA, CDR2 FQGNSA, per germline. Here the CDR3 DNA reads TGTGCCAGCAGCTCGGGAGACAGGGAGCAGTACTTC. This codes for CASSSGDREQYF.

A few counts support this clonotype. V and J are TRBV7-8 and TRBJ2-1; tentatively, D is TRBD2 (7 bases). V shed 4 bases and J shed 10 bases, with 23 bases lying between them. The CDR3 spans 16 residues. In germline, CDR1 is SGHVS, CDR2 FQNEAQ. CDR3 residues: CASSSSGAGAPGEQFF. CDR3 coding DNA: TGTGCCAGCAGCTCGAGCGGTGCGGGGGCTCCGGGGGAGCAGTTCTTC.

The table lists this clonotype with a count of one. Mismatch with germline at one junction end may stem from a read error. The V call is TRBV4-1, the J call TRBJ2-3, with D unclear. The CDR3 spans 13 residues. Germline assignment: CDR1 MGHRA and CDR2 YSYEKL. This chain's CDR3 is CASSQGPRDTQYF. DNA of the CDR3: TGTGCCAGCAGCCAAGGTCCGAGGGATACGCAGTATTTT.

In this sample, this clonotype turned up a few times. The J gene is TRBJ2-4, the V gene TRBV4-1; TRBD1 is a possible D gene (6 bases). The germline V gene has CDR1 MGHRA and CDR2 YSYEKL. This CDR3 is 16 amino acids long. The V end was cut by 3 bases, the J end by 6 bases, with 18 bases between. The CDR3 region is CASSHPTGTRGNIQYF. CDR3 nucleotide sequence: TGCGCCAGCAGCCATCCAACCGGGACCAGGGGAAACATTCAGTACTTC.

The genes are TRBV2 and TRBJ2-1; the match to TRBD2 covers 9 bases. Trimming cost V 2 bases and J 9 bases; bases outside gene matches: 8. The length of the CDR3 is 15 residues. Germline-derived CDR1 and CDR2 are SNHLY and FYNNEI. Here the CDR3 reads CASSESLAGVSEQFF. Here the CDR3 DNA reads TGTGCCAGCAGTGAATCGTTAGCGGGAGTATCTGAGCAGTTCTTC. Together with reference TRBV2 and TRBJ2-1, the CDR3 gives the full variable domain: EPEVTQTPSHQVTQMGQEVILRCVPISNHLYFYWYRQILGQKVEFLVSFYNNEISEKSEIFDDQFSVERPDGSNFTLKIRSTKLEDSAMYFCASSESLAGVSEQFFGPGTRLTVL.

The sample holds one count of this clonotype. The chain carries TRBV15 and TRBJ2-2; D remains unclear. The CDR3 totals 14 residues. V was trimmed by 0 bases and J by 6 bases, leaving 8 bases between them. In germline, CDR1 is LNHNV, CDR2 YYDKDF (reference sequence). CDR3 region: CATSRDQFAGELFF. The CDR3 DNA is TGTGCCACCAGCAGAGATCAATTCGCCGGGGAGCTGTTTTTT.

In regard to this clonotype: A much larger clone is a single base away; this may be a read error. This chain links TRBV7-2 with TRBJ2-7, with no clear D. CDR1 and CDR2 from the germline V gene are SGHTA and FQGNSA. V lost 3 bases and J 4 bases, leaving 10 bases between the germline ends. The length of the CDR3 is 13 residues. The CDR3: CASSFRVQYEQYF. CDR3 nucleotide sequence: TGTGCCAGCAGCTTCCGAGTGCAGTACGAGCAGTACTTC.

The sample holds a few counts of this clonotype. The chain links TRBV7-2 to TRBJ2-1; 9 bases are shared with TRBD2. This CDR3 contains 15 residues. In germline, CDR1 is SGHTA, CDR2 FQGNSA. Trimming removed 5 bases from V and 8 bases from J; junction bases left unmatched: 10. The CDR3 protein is CASSPGGGGGYEQFF. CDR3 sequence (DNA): TGTGCCAGCAGCCCCGGTGGCGGGGGGGGTTATGAGCAGTTCTTC.

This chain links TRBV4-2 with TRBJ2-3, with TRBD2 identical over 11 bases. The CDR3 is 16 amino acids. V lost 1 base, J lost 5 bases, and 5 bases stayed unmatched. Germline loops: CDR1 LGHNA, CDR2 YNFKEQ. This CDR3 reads CASSQGSSGGRDTQYF. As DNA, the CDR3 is TGTGCCAGCAGCCAAGGTTCTAGCGGGGGGAGAGATACGCAGTATTTT.